Below, 28 T cell receptor beta chains from the same sample are listed, as sequenced in a study of T cells after yellow fever vaccination. Each CDR3 protein gets one entry after TCRdb re-called the 5' RACE reads with MiXCR. The sample carries about 200,000 distinct CDR3 sequences, about 3% recorded once. Specimen: CD4+ T cells sorted from PBMCs, collected 10 days after the yellow fever booster vaccination. The receptors stem from a man younger than 35 who received the YFV17D yellow fever vaccine.

The CDR3: CASRYEGQGQGNEQFF. As DNA, the CDR3 is TGTGCCAGCAGATATGAGGGACAGGGTCAGGGCAATGAGCAGTTCTTC. The chain couples TRBV28 to TRBJ2-1; 9 bases fit TRBD1. V lost 6 bases to trimming and J lost 6 bases; unmatched junction nucleotides: 12. The germline CDR1 and CDR2 sequences are MDHEN and SYDVKM. The CDR3 spans 16 residues.

Ten or more counts support this clonotype. The rearrangement joins TRBV7-3 to TRBJ2-7; the D is unclear. Between the trimmed V and J ends, which lost 2 bases and 3 bases, there was a span of 8 bases. CDR1 and CDR2 (germline): SGHTA, FQGTGA. The CDR3 is 13 residues long. CDR3 coding DNA: TGTGCCAGCAGCTTATCGCACGGCTACGAGCAGTACTTC. Its protein product is CASSLSHGYEQYF.

This clonotype was seen repeatedly, ten times or more. The chain employs TRBV6-2 or TRBV6-3 and TRBJ1-5; D unresolved. The germline CDR1 and CDR2 sequences are MNHEY and SVGEGT. Trimming left V 2 bases short and J 0 bases short, with 5 bases between. This CDR3 comprises 14 residues. The CDR3 coding sequence is TGTGCCAGCAGTTACCAGTATAGCAATCAGCCCCAGCATTTT. It translates to CASSYQYSNQPQHF.

At least ten counts were recorded for this clonotype. This sequence joins TRBV6-2 or TRBV6-3 and TRBJ2-5; 7 bases are shared with TRBD2. The germline CDR1 and CDR2 sequences are MNHEY and SVGEGT. V shed 5 bases and J 0 bases; nucleotides not matched to a gene: 6. This CDR3 region has 15 residues. CDR3 region: CASSLADGYQETQYF. Here the CDR3 DNA reads TGTGCCAGCAGTCTAGCGGATGGGTACCAAGAGACCCAGTACTTC.

This clonotype came up a few times. This sequence joins TRBV6-1 and TRBJ2-7, with D perhaps matching TRBD2 (5 bases). Germline V gene data show CDR1 as MNHNS and CDR2 as SASEGT. This CDR3 is built from 11 residues. Trimming cost V 9 bases and J 7 bases, with 13 bases left between them. CDR3 coding DNA: TGTGCCAGTATCGGAAGAGGGGAGCAGTACGTC. This encodes CASIGRGEQYV.

This clonotype has a handful of counts. V and J are TRBV6-2 or TRBV6-3 and TRBJ2-2; D unclear. V lost 2 bases and J 5 bases, leaving 9 bases between the germline ends. Germline CDR1 and CDR2: MNHEY and SVGEGT. The CDR3 covers 14 residues. This chain's CDR3 is CASSYATYTGELFF. In DNA, the CDR3 is TGTGCCAGCAGTTACGCCACATATACCGGGGAGCTGTTTTTT.

The table lists this clonotype with a few counts. The rearrangement links TRBV7-2 to TRBJ1-5; TRBD1 might be the D (6 bases). Looked up from germline, CDR1 is SGHTA and CDR2 is FQGNSA. The CDR3 runs to 14 residues. V lost 1 base, J lost 6 bases, and 10 bases lay in between. The CDR3 DNA sequence: TGTGCCAGCAGCTTAGGGCAGGGGAGTCAGCCCCAGCATTTT. This gives the protein CASSLGQGSQPQHF.

This clonotype appeared many times. The V gene is TRBV20-1, the J gene TRBJ2-3; 11 bases agree with TRBD2. From germline, CDR1 is DFQATT and CDR2 SNEGSKA (reference sequence). V lost 5 bases, J lost 3 bases, and 1 base stayed unmatched. The CDR3 covers 13 residues. CDR3 sequence reads: CSAVAGGTDTQYF. Here the CDR3 DNA reads TGCAGTGCTGTAGCGGGGGGGACAGATACGCAGTATTTT.

This clonotype was picked up many times. The chain joins TRBV12-3 or TRBV12-4 to TRBJ2-7; a weak D match, TRBD2 (7 bases). The V and J ends lost 3 bases and 0 bases respectively, with 12 bases between them. The CDR3 runs to 15 residues. For the CDR3, the DNA is TGTGCCAGCAGTTTGGGGGGGGCCCTCTCCTACGAGCAGTACTTC. Amino acids: CASSLGGALSYEQYF.

This clonotype was seen at least ten times. The V and J genes are TRBV18 and TRBJ2-7, with 7 bases lining up with TRBD2. The CDR3 has 14 residues. Germline lookup yields CDR1 KGHSH and CDR2 LQKENI. The V gene end was trimmed by 7 bases and the J gene end by 0 bases; junction bases not matched to a gene: 6. The CDR3 region is CASFPGGSSYEQYF. Here the CDR3 DNA reads TGTGCCAGCTTTCCGGGGGGAAGCTCCTACGAGCAGTACTTC. The whole variable domain, remainder taken from reference TRBV18 and TRBJ2-7, is NAGVMQNPRHLVRRRGQEARLRCSPMKGHSHVYWYRQLPEEGLKFMVYLQKENIIDESGMPKERFSAEFPKEGPSILRIQQVVRGDSAAYFCASFPGGSSYEQYFGPGTRLTVT.

The V and J genes are TRBV19 and TRBJ2-2, with D uncertain. The CDR3 has 14 residues. The V gene's germline CDR1 is LNHDA and CDR2 SQIVND (reference sequence). Trimming took off 3 bases at V and 3 bases at J, with 8 bases between the two ends. CDR3: CASSINPDTGELFF. The CDR3 bases are TGTGCCAGTAGTATCAATCCGGACACCGGGGAGCTGTTTTTT.

This clonotype was seen ten or more times. V and J are TRBV28 and TRBJ2-7, with D possibly TRBD1 on 6 matching bases. The CDR3 runs to 14 residues. The germline V gene encodes CDR1 MDHEN and CDR2 SYDVKM. Trimming left V 6 bases short and J 2 bases short, with 14 bases between. The CDR3 sequence: CASSPQGITYEQYV. The CDR3 bases are TGTGCCAGCAGCCCCCAGGGGATCACCTACGAGCAGTACGTC.

This clonotype was counted only a few times. The chain recombines TRBV15 with TRBJ2-2, with D possibly TRBD2 on 6 matching bases. The CDR3 loop spans 16 amino acids. In germline, CDR1 is LNHNV, CDR2 YYDKDF (reference sequence). V lost 1 base and J lost 0, with 9 bases in between. CDR3 in DNA: TGTGCCACCAGCAGAGGTGGGACTTCGAACACCGGGGAGCTGTTTTTT. This sequence encodes CATSRGGTSNTGELFF.

This clonotype was counted between two and nine times. The genes are TRBV5-1 and TRBJ1-5; no clear D. The CDR3 sequence is 15 residues long. Germline V gives CDR1 SGHRS, CDR2 YFSETQ. Trimming took off 0 bases at V and 1 base at J, with 8 bases between the two ends. Here the CDR3 reads CASSLDAGSNQPQHF. In DNA, the CDR3 is TGCGCCAGCAGCTTGGACGCGGGGAGCAATCAGCCCCAGCATTTT. Based on the CDR3 plus reference TRBV5-1 and TRBJ1-5, the full variable domain is KAGVTQTPRYLIKTRGQQVTLSCSPISGHRSVSWYQQTPGQGLQFLFEYFSETQRNKGNFPGRFSGRQFSNSRSEMNVSTLELGDSALYLCASSLDAGSNQPQHFGDGTRLSIL.

This clonotype came up a few times. This chain links TRBV6-2 or TRBV6-3 with TRBJ1-5; D remains unclear. The ends were cut back, 3 bases at V and 8 bases at J, with 8 bases in the middle. From germline, CDR1 is MNHEY and CDR2 SVGEGT. This CDR3 has 12 amino acids. The CDR3 is CASSYQVEPQHF. The CDR3 nucleotides read TGTGCCAGCAGTTATCAGGTGGAGCCCCAGCATTTT.

In its sample, this clonotype was seen many times. The chain links TRBV5-1 to TRBJ1-1; TRBD1 aligns across 8 bases. The CDR3 spans 14 residues. V lost 4 bases, J lost 2 bases, and 4 bases stayed unmatched. CDR1 SGHRS and CDR2 YFSETQ come from the germline V gene. The CDR3, as DNA: TGCGCCAGCAGCCCCGGGACAGGAAACACTGAAGCTTTCTTT. Encoded protein: CASSPGTGNTEAFF. Complete variable domain (other parts from reference TRBV5-1 and TRBJ1-1): KAGVTQTPRYLIKTRGQQVTLSCSPISGHRSVSWYQQTPGQGLQFLFEYFSETQRNKGNFPGRFSGRQFSNSRSEMNVSTLELGDSALYLCASSPGTGNTEAFFGQGTRLTVV.

The rearrangement links TRBV10-3 to TRBJ2-5; tentatively, D is TRBD1 or TRBD2 (5 bases each). Trimming stripped 6 bases from V and 2 bases from J, with 10 bases between. Looked up from germline, CDR1 is ENHRY and CDR2 is SYGVKD. The CDR3 runs 13 residues. Written as DNA, the CDR3 is TGTGCCATCAGGGGACCTACACAAGAGACCCAGTACTTC. Encoded protein: CAIRGPTQETQYF.

This clonotype was counted many times. The rearrangement links TRBV20-1 to TRBJ1-5, with a weak D call TRBD1 (6 bases). This CDR3 is built from 15 residues. Germline V gene sequence: CDR1 DFQATT, CDR2 SNEGSKA (reference sequence). Trimming took 3 bases from V and 4 from J, leaving 16 bases between them. The CDR3 here is CSARSGGGPNQPQHF. CDR3 bases: TGCAGTGCTAGGAGTGGGGGGGGCCCAAATCAGCCCCAGCATTTT.

This chain uses TRBV7-2 with TRBJ1-5; D is possibly TRBD1 (5 bases). V lost 6 bases and J 7 bases, leaving 16 bases between the germline ends. The V gene's germline CDR1 is SGHTA and CDR2 FQGNSA. This CDR3 spans 14 amino acids. The CDR3 DNA is TGTGCCAGCAGTACCGACAGTGGGGCGCAGCCCCAGCATTTT. Amino acids: CASSTDSGAQPQHF.

This clonotype has a count of ten or more. The chain couples TRBV7-8 to TRBJ1-2, with D possibly matching TRBD1 (6 bases). The germline gives CDR1 SGHVS, CDR2 FQNEAQ. The V end was cut by 1 base, the J end by 4 bases, with 10 bases between. The CDR3 runs to 14 residues. This CDR3 reads CASSLGQGLYGYTF. The CDR3 bases are TGTGCCAGCAGCTTAGGGCAGGGGCTCTATGGCTACACCTTC.

The chain carries TRBV18 and TRBJ2-7, with a tentative D call TRBD1 (5 bases). The germline CDR1 and CDR2 sequences are KGHSH and LQKENI. With 0 bases removed from V and 6 bases from J, the gap between germline ends came to 18 bases. This CDR3 spans 16 amino acids. The CDR3 loop reads CASSPPGKGVLFEQYF. The DNA for the CDR3 is TGTGCCAGCTCACCACCGGGTAAAGGGGTCCTCTTCGAGCAGTACTTC.

There are many counts of this clonotype. This rearrangement joins TRBV5-6 to TRBJ2-5, with D possibly being TRBD1 or TRBD2 (5 bases each). This CDR3 is 15 amino acids long. Per the germline V gene, CDR1 is SGHDT and CDR2 is YYEEEE. Between the trimmed V and J ends, which lost 0 bases and 5 bases, there was a span of 14 bases. Here the CDR3 reads CASSLVGTGGETQYF. The CDR3 bases are TGTGCCAGCAGCTTGGTGGGCACAGGCGGGGAGACCCAGTACTTC.

This clonotype was counted between two and nine times. The CDR3 region is CATGGTQNTGELFF. The CDR3 DNA sequence: TGTGCCACCGGAGGGACTCAGAACACCGGGGAGCTGTTTTTT. The chain carries TRBV11-2 and TRBJ2-2; D is possibly TRBD2 (6 bases). The CDR3 length is 14 residues. Germline CDR1 and CDR2: SGHAT and FQNNGV. Trimming pared 10 bases from V and 1 base from J, leaving 13 bases between.

The rearrangement joins TRBV4-1 to TRBJ2-7; 11 bases align to TRBD1. V was pared by 3 bases and J by 7 bases, with 5 bases of the junction left unmatched. Germline V CDR1 and CDR2: MGHRA, YSYEKL. The CDR3 is 14 residues long. The CDR3 DNA reads as TGCGCCAGCAGCCATGGACAGGGGGCGGGTGAGCAGTACGTC. Encoded protein: CASSHGQGAGEQYV.

The chain links TRBV6-1 to TRBJ1-3; D gene uncertain. The length of the CDR3 is 14 residues. Germline V gene sequence: CDR1 MNHNS, CDR2 SASEGT. V lost 7 bases and J 0 bases, leaving 10 bases between the germline ends. CDR3 sequence (DNA): TGTGCCAGCAAGCCGAACGTCTCTGGAAACACCATATATTTT. This encodes CASKPNVSGNTIYF.

This clonotype was detected only a few times. The chain combines TRBV29-1 with TRBJ1-1, with 10 bases that match TRBD1. V gave up 5 bases and J gave up 8 bases; unmatched junction bases: 5. The CDR3 runs to 12 residues. Germline CDR1 reads SQVTM; CDR2 reads ANQGSEA. The CDR3 nucleotides read TGCAGCGTTACCGACAGGGGGCGGGAAGCTTTCTTT. Translating it yields CSVTDRGREAFF.

The V and J genes are TRBV7-2 and TRBJ2-5, with D unresolved. There are 13 residues in the CDR3. CDR1 and CDR2 (germline): SGHTA, FQGNSA. The V end lost 3 bases, the J end lost 2 bases, and 7 bases lay between the germline ends. CDR3 nucleotide sequence: TGTGCCAGCAGCTTCTTCAGACAAGAGACCCAGTACTTC. Translation: CASSFFRQETQYF. The full variable domain, completed using reference TRBV7-2 and TRBJ2-5, is GAGVSQSPSNKVTEKGKDVELRCDPISGHTALYWYRQSLGQGLEFLIYFQGNSAPDKSGLPSDRFSAERTGGSVSTLTIQRTQQEDSAVYLCASSFFRQETQYFGPGTRLLVL.

This clonotype appeared many times. V gene TRBV5-6 combines with J gene TRBJ1-1; D not certain. The V end lost 4 bases, the J end lost 1 base, and 14 bases lay between the germline ends. Germline V gives CDR1 SGHDT, CDR2 YYEEEE. The CDR3 totals 15 residues. CDR3 in DNA: TGTGCCAGCAGCGGATCCCTCTACCCGAACACTGAAGCTTTCTTT. Its protein product is CASSGSLYPNTEAFF.